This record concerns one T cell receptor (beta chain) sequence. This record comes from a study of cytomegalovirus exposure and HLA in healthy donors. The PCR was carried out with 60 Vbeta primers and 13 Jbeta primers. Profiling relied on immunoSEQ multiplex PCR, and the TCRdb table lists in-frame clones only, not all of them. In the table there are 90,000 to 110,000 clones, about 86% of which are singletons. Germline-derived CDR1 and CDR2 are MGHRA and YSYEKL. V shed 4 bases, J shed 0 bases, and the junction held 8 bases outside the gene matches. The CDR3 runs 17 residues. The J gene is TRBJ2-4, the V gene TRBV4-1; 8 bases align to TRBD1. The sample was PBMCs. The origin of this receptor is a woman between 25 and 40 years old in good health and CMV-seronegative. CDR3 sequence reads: CASSPVGQGLAKNIQYF. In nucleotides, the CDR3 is TGCGCCAGCAGCCCAGTCGGACAGGGCCTAGCCAAAAACATTCAGTACTTC.